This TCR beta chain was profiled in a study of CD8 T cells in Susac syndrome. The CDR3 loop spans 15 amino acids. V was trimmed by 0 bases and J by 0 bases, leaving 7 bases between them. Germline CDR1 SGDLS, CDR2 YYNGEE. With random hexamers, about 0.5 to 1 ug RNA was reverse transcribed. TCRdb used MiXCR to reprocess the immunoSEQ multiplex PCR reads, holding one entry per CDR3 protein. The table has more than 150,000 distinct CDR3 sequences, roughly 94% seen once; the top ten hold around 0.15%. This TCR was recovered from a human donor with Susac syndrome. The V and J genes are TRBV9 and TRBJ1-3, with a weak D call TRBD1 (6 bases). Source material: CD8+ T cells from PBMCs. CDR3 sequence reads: CASSVGQASGNTIYF. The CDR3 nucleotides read TGTGCCAGCAGCGTAGGACAGGCCTCTGGAAACACCATATATTTT.